The 16 T cell receptor beta chains reported below all come from one sample, sequenced in a study of OX40 agonist ivuxolimab in advanced cancers. Sequenced by immunoSEQ multiplex PCR; TCRdb stores in-frame clones only, minus some. The sample contains 40,000 to 55,000 clones, 80% to 90% of which appear only once. The material sequenced was CD4+ or CD8+ T cells sorted from blood, taken in a trial of the OX40 agonist ivuxolimab. These receptors came from an adult with an advanced solid tumor such as melanoma, head and neck, liver or kidney cancer.

The chain has TRBV5-6 and TRBJ2-7; D is perhaps TRBD1 (6 bases). The CDR3 runs to 15 residues. Trimming shortened V by 0 bases and J by 3 bases, and 13 bases separated the two germline ends. Germline V CDR1 and CDR2: SGHDT, YYEEEE. For the CDR3, the DNA is TGTGCCAGCAGCTTGGCGGCACAGGGCAACTACGAGCAGTACTTC. Amino acids: CASSLAAQGNYEQYF.

V and J are TRBV5-6 and TRBJ2-7; no clear D. V was shortened by 0 bases and J by 5 bases, with 18 bases between the two germline ends. The V gene's germline CDR1 is SGHDT and CDR2 YYEEEE. The CDR3 contains 16 residues. The CDR3 bases are TGTGCCAGCAGCTTGGCCTCCCCGGTGGGCGGCCACGAGCAGTACTTC. Its protein is CASSLASPVGGHEQYF.

The CDR3 nucleotides read TGCGCCAGCAGTGAGTCCGGAGTGGGGCCCGATTATGGCTACACCTTC. Its translation is CASSESGVGPDYGYTF. The rearrangement joins TRBV10-2 to TRBJ1-2, with D perhaps TRBD1 (5 bases). The CDR3 is made up of 16 amino acids. Germline CDR1 reads WSHSY; CDR2 reads SAAADI. With 0 bases removed from V and 5 bases from J, the gap between germline ends came to 16 bases.

This chain joins TRBV15 and TRBJ2-7; tentatively, D is TRBD1 (6 bases). In germline, CDR1 is LNHNV, CDR2 YYDKDF (reference sequence). The CDR3 length is 14 residues. V gave up 4 bases and J gave up 2 bases, with 12 bases separating them. Here the CDR3 reads CATSIDRSTYEQYF. The DNA of the CDR3 is TGTGCCACCAGCATCGACAGGTCCACCTACGAGCAGTACTTC.

V is TRBV19 and J is TRBJ2-7; D is perhaps TRBD2 (6 bases). The germline V and J ends were trimmed by 4 bases and 7 bases, with 17 bases remaining between them. CDR3 length: 14 residues. Germline CDR1 and CDR2: LNHDA and SQIVND (reference sequence). CDR3: CASSTSTRLGEQYF. CDR3 in DNA: TGTGCCAGTAGTACCTCGACTAGGCTAGGTGAGCAGTACTTC.

The chain employs TRBV29-1 and TRBJ1-1; 8 nucleotides line up with TRBD1. Germline CDR1 is SQVTM and CDR2 is ANQGSEA. CDR3 length: 14 amino acids. The ends lost 6 bases at V and 2 bases at J; junction bases unmatched: 8. CDR3 sequence (DNA): TGCAGCGTCCCTACTCAGGGGGCAAACACTGAAGCTTTCTTT. Translation gives CSVPTQGANTEAFF. The complete variable domain, with remaining parts taken from reference TRBV29-1 and TRBJ1-1, reads SAVISQKPSRDICQRGTSLTIQCQVDSQVTMMFWYRQQPGQSLTLIATANQGSEATYESGFVIDKFPISRPNLTFSTLTVSNMSPEDSSIYLCSVPTQGANTEAFFGQGTRLTVV.

The chain joins TRBV25-1 to TRBJ2-7, with 8 nucleotides matching TRBD2. CDR1 is MGHDK and CDR2 is SYGVNS in the germline V gene. This CDR3 is built from 14 residues. V was clipped by 4 bases and J by 5 bases; unmatched bases: 7. CDR3 in amino acids: CASSVPGGVHEQYF. DNA of the CDR3: TGTGCCAGCAGTGTTCCGGGAGGGGTCCACGAGCAGTACTTC.

The DNA of the CDR3 is TGTGCCAGCAGCTTGGGGACGGGCAATGAGCAGTTCTTC. It specifies CASSLGTGNEQFF. J is TRBJ2-1 and V is TRBV5-6, with D uncertain. CDR1 is SGHDT, CDR2 YYEEEE, per germline. The CDR3 runs to 13 residues. With 0 bases removed from V and 6 bases from J, the gap between germline ends came to 7 bases.

This chain connects TRBV30 to TRBJ1-1, with D unclear. The CDR3 loop spans 12 amino acids. Trimming took 3 bases from V and 0 from J, leaving 5 bases between them. CDR1 is GTSNPN and CDR2 is SVGIG in the germline V gene (reference sequence). Here the CDR3 DNA reads TGTGCCTGGAGCACCCTGAACACTGAAGCTTTCTTT. This encodes CAWSTLNTEAFF. The variable domain in full, completed from reference TRBV30 and TRBJ1-1, reads SQTIHQWPATLVQPVGSPLSLECTVEGTSNPNLYWYRQAAGRGLQLLFYSVGIGQISSEVPQNLSASRPQDRQFILSSKKLLLSDSGFYLCAWSTLNTEAFFGQGTRLTVV.

V usage is TRBV27 and J usage is TRBJ1-2, with TRBD1 matching over 7 bases. Germline values: CDR1 MNHEY, CDR2 SMNVEV (reference sequence). The trim removed 3 bases at V and 5 bases at J, leaving 6 bases unmatched. This CDR3 contains 14 residues. CDR3 sequence (DNA): TGTGCCAGCAGTTTCCAACAGGGGAGATATGGCTACACCTTC. Its protein product is CASSFQQGRYGYTF.

V gene TRBV6-4 combines with J gene TRBJ2-2, with TRBD1 as a possible D gene (6 bases). This CDR3 is 16 amino acids long. Between the trimmed V and J ends, which lost 4 bases and 4 bases, there was a span of 16 bases. Germline loops: CDR1 MRHNA, CDR2 SNTAGT. CDR3 DNA sequence: TGTGCCAGCAGTGGGGGCGATAGGGGGAGCACCGGGGAGCTGTTTTTT. Translation: CASSGGDRGSTGELFF.

The rearrangement uses TRBV19 and TRBJ2-5; D perhaps matches TRBD2 (5 bases). Trimming took off 9 bases at V and 4 bases at J, with 12 bases between the two ends. CDR3 length: 12 amino acids. Germline CDR1 and CDR2: LNHDA and SQIVND (reference sequence). The CDR3 region is CASIGRGETQYF. DNA of the CDR3: TGTGCCAGCATTGGCCGGGGAGAGACCCAGTACTTC.

V and J are TRBV28 and TRBJ2-7; D uncertain. Trimming took off 6 bases at V and 0 bases at J, with 12 bases between the two ends. From germline, CDR1 is MDHEN and CDR2 SYDVKM. The CDR3 is made up of 14 amino acids. The DNA for the CDR3 is TGTGCCAGCAGAGGAGAGTTAAGCTCCTACGAGCAGTACTTC. Protein sequence: CASRGELSSYEQYF. Full variable domain (remainder filled in from reference TRBV28 and TRBJ2-7): DVKVTQSSRYLVKRTGEKVFLECVQDMDHENMFWYRQDPGLGLRLIYFSYDVKMKEKGDIPEGYSVSREKKERFSLILESASTNQTSMYLCASRGELSSYEQYFGPGTRLTVT.

The chain couples TRBV5-1 to TRBJ2-5; either TRBD1 or TRBD2 may fit D (6 bases each). V lost 10 bases to trimming and J lost 4 bases, with 23 bases between them. This CDR3 spans 15 amino acids. Germline loops: CDR1 SGHRS, CDR2 YFSETQ. CDR3 DNA: TGCGCCTCGACCCCCCGCCCGGGGGCCTTAGAGACCCAGTACTTC. This sequence encodes CASTPRPGALETQYF.

The sample holds one count of this clone. The chain employs TRBV5-1 and TRBJ2-3; weak D call: TRBD2 (5 bases). Between the trimmed V and J ends, which lost 1 base and 0 bases, there was a span of 18 bases. The CDR3 length is 18 residues. CDR1 is SGHRS and CDR2 is YFSETQ in the germline V gene. The CDR3 bases are TGCGCCAGCAGCTTGTGGCCGCAGTTAGGCGGGAGCACAGATACGCAGTATTTT. The encoded protein is CASSLWPQLGGSTDTQYF.

The chain recombines TRBV7-3 with TRBJ2-3; 14 nucleotides align to TRBD2. In germline, CDR1 is SGHTA, CDR2 FQGTGA. The junction had 10 bases not matched to a gene; V was cut back by 4 bases and J by 7 bases. The length of the CDR3 is 17 residues. Here the CDR3 DNA reads TGTGCCAGCAGCTCCCAACCGACTAGCGGGAGGGTAAATACGCAGTATTTT. This encodes CASSSQPTSGRVNTQYF.